Sequencing of this T cell receptor beta chain was carried out in a study of OX40 agonist ivuxolimab in advanced cancers. On the study more broadly: People who had prior anti-PD-1, anti-PD-L1 or anti-CTLA-4 therapy could take part, and less than 50% had some. There were three patients with partial responses, one having hepatocellular carcinoma and two cutaneous melanoma.

Patients were ineligible given autoimmune disease history or systemic immunosuppression. Germline V gene data show CDR1 as WSHSY and CDR2 as SAAADI. Trimming took 8 bases from V and 8 from J, leaving 15 bases between them. This CDR3 has 12 residues. TCRdb keeps only in-frame clones here, not all; method: immunoSEQ multiplex PCR. Among around 11,000 clones, approximately 69% were seen once, and the ten largest hold around 38%. This receptor was identified in an adult with an advanced solid tumor such as melanoma, head and neck, liver or kidney cancer. This chain connects TRBV10-2 to TRBJ1-1; no reliable D call. The material was CD4+ or CD8+ T cells sorted from blood, obtained in a trial of the OX40 agonist ivuxolimab. The CDR3 here is CASETAQREAFF. The DNA for the CDR3 is TGCGCCAGCGAAACGGCACAGAGGGAAGCTTTCTTT.